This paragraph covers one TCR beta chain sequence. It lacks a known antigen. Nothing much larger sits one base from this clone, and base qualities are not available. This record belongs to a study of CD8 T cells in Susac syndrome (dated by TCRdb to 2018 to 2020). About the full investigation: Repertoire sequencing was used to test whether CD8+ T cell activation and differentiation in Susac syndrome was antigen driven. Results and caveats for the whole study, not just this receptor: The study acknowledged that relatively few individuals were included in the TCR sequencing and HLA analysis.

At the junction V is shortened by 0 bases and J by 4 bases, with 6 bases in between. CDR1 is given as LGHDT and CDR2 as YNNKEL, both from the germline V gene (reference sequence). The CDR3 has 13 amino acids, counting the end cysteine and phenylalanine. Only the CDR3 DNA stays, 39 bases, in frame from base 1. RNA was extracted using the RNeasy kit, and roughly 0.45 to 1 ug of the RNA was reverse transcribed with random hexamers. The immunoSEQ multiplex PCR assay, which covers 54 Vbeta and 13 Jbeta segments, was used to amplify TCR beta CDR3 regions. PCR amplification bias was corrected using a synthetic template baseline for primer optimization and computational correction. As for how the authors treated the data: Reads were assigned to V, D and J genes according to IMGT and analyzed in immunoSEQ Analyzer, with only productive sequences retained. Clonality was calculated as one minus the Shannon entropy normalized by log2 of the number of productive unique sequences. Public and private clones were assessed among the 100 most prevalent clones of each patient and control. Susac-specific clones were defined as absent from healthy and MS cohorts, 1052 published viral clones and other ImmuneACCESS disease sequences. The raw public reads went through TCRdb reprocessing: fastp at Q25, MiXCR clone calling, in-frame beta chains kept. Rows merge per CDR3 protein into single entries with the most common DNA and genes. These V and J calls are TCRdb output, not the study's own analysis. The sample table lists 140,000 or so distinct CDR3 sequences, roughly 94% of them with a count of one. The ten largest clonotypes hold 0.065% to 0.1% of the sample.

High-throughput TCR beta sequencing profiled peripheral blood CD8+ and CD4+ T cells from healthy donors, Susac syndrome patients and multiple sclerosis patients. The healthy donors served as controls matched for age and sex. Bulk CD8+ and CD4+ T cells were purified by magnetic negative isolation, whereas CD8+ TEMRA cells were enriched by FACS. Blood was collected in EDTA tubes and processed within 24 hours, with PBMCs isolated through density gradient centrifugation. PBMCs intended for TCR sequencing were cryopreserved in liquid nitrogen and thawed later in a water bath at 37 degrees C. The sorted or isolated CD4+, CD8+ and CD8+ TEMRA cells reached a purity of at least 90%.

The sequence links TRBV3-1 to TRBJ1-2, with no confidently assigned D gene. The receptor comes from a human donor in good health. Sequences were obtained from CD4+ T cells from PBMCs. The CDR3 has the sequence CASSQDPTYGYTF. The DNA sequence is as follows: TGTGCCAGCAGCCAAGATCCGACCTATGGCTACACCTTC.